Below, 19 T cell receptor beta chains from the same sample are listed, as sequenced in a study of cytomegalovirus exposure and HLA in healthy donors. Use of 60 Vbeta and 13 Jbeta primers characterized the PCR. The data were produced by immunoSEQ multiplex PCR, yet TCRdb's version contains in-frame clones alone and is incomplete. The table has around 98,000 clones, 75% to 80% seen once; the top ten hold about 4%. The source material was PBMCs. The receptor set was obtained from a woman aged 40-49 years in good health and CMV-seronegative.

In its sample, this clone was seen a few times. The gene calls are TRBV7-2 and TRBJ2-3; 9 bases fit TRBD2. The CDR3 sequence is 11 residues long. Germline V CDR1 and CDR2: SGHTA, FQGNSA. After removal of 4 bases from V and 15 bases from J, the junction contained 5 bases not matched to a gene. Here the CDR3 reads CASSSAGGHYF. Written as DNA, the CDR3 is TGTGCCAGCAGCTCGGCGGGGGGGCACTATTTT.

V is TRBV30 and J is TRBJ2-2; no clear D. The CDR3 loop spans 14 amino acids. The V gene's germline CDR1 is GTSNPN and CDR2 SVGIG (reference sequence). With 4 bases removed from V and 5 bases from J, the gap between germline ends came to 14 bases. CDR3 sequence reads: CAWNSFLRTGELFF. The CDR3 nucleotides read TGTGCCTGGAACTCGTTCCTGCGGACCGGGGAGCTGTTTTTT.

The rearrangement joins TRBV2 to TRBJ1-3; D is uncertain. Germline assignment: CDR1 SNHLY and CDR2 FYNNEI. Trimming removed 5 bases from V and 0 bases from J, with 5 bases in between. The CDR3 length is 13 residues. CDR3 in DNA: TGTGCCAGCAGTCAGAACTCTGGAAACACCATATATTTT. This sequence encodes CASSQNSGNTIYF.

The chain uses TRBV7-2 and TRBJ2-3; 9 nucleotides match TRBD2. CDR3 length: 14 amino acids. The junction had 2 bases not matched to a gene; V was cut back by 6 bases and J by 1 base. Germline CDR1 reads SGHTA; CDR2 reads FQGNSA. The CDR3 sequence is CASRVAGGTDTQYF. The CDR3 DNA sequence: TGTGCCAGCAGAGTAGCGGGGGGCACAGATACGCAGTATTTT.

V is TRBV7-2 and J is TRBJ2-1; TRBD2 aligns across 10 bases. Per germline, CDR1 SGHTA and CDR2 FQGNSA. CDR3 length: 15 amino acids. J lost 5 bases, V lost 0 bases, and 1 base had no gene match. The CDR3 DNA reads as TGTGCCAGCAGCTTAGCTAGCGGGGGGCACAATGAGCAGTTCTTC. Translation gives CASSLASGGHNEQFF.

V and J are TRBV7-9 and TRBJ1-4; TRBD1 matches at 7 bases. Germline loops: CDR1 SEHNR, CDR2 FQNEAQ (reference sequence). V trimming: 5 bases; J trimming: 4 bases; junction bases outside the gene matches: 7. This CDR3 has 15 residues. The CDR3 DNA reads TGTGCCAGCAGCCCAGGGGGGACAGTTAATGAAAAACTGTTTTTT. Amino acids: CASSPGGTVNEKLFF.

This sequence joins TRBV19 and TRBJ1-2; 8 positions match TRBD1. Unmatched junction bases numbered 6, after V lost 5 bases and J lost 4 bases. The CDR3 is 14 amino acids. Germline CDR1 is LNHDA and CDR2 is SQIVND (reference sequence). The CDR3, as DNA: TGTGCCAGTAGTCGACAGGGGTCTGGCTATGGCTACACCTTC. Its translation is CASSRQGSGYGYTF.

The chain is built from TRBV18 and TRBJ2-3; possibly TRBD1 for D (6 bases). The CDR3 is 16 residues long. Trimming removed 6 bases at V and 5 bases at J, with 21 bases between. The germline V gene encodes CDR1 KGHSH and CDR2 LQKENI. Here the CDR3 reads CASSTSSRGRGDTQYF. The CDR3, as DNA: TGTGCCAGCTCTACCAGTTCCAGGGGACGTGGAGATACGCAGTATTTT.

The J gene is TRBJ2-7, the V gene TRBV6-1; D might be TRBD2 (5 bases). This CDR3 has 15 amino acids. Per the germline V gene, CDR1 is MNHNS and CDR2 is SASEGT. V was cut by 5 bases and J by 0 bases, with 14 bases left in between. As DNA, the CDR3 is TGTGCCAGCAGTCAGGAGGCAGGTCGCTCCTACGAGCAGTACTTC. Translating gives CASSQEAGRSYEQYF.

The chain couples TRBV19 to TRBJ2-1; 11 bases align to TRBD2. Looked up from germline, CDR1 is LNHDA and CDR2 is SQIVND (reference sequence). This CDR3 has 16 amino acids. V was pared by 5 bases and J by 2 bases, with 5 bases of the junction left unmatched. DNA for the CDR3: TGTGCCAGTAGTCCAGGACTAGCGGGTCCCTACAATGAGCAGTTCTTC. It is translated as CASSPGLAGPYNEQFF.

V and J are TRBV20-1 and TRBJ2-7, with 7 nucleotides matching TRBD2. V was pared by 6 bases and J by 6 bases, with 5 bases of the junction left unmatched. This CDR3 spans 11 amino acids. The germline V gene encodes CDR1 DFQATT and CDR2 SNEGSKA (reference sequence). The CDR3 here is CSAKTGGEQYF. Here the CDR3 DNA reads TGCAGTGCCAAAACGGGGGGCGAGCAGTACTTC.

The CDR3 DNA sequence: TGTGCCAGCCAGCCGGGACTAGCCAACACCGGGGAGCTGTTTTTT. Translated: CASQPGLANTGELFF. J is TRBJ2-2 and V is TRBV25-1; 9 bases fit TRBD2. The junction had 6 bases not matched to a gene; V was cut back by 8 bases and J by 2 bases. Germline CDR1 and CDR2: MGHDK and SYGVNS. The CDR3 loop spans 15 amino acids.

The chain has TRBV7-2 and TRBJ2-3, with D perhaps matching TRBD2 (5 bases). Germline V gives CDR1 SGHTA, CDR2 FQGNSA. The CDR3 spans 16 residues. V lost 4 bases, J lost 5 bases, and 19 bases lay in between. CDR3 loop: CASSSLEGGLRDTQYF. The CDR3, as DNA: TGTGCCAGCAGCTCCCTCGAGGGCGGTTTGAGAGATACGCAGTATTTT.

The chain recombines TRBV14 with TRBJ2-7; tentative D call: TRBD1 (6 bases). V was shortened by 2 bases and J by 2 bases, with 22 bases between the two germline ends. This CDR3 region has 18 residues. The germline CDR1 and CDR2 sequences are SGHDN and FVKESK. CDR3 protein: CASSQLQGSLMGAYEQYF. The CDR3 region has the DNA TGTGCCAGCAGCCAACTACAGGGCTCACTAATGGGGGCCTACGAGCAGTACTTC.

This chain joins TRBV5-1 and TRBJ2-2; D unresolved. The germline V and J ends were trimmed by 4 bases and 2 bases, with 9 bases remaining between them. CDR3 size: 14 residues. Germline CDR1 is SGHRS and CDR2 is YFSETQ. CDR3 loop: CASSPLSNTGELFF. The CDR3, as DNA: TGCGCCAGCAGCCCCCTTAGTAACACCGGGGAGCTGTTTTTT.

This clone was seen only a few times. The chain is built from TRBV7-9 and TRBJ2-1, with 9 positions matching TRBD1. Germline trimming cut 0 bases from V and 8 bases from J; bases unmatched to any gene: 5. Germline V gene data show CDR1 as SEHNR and CDR2 as FQNEAQ (reference sequence). The CDR3 covers 15 residues. The CDR3 region has the DNA TGTGCCAGCAGCTTAGCGGGTACAGGGGGCCATGAGCAGTTCTTC. Protein: CASSLAGTGGHEQFF.

The chain joins TRBV5-8 to TRBJ2-6; possibly TRBD1 for D (6 bases). The CDR3 has 15 residues. Trimming removed 7 bases at V and 4 bases at J, with 15 bases between. Germline assignment: CDR1 SGHTS and CDR2 YDEGEE. Here the CDR3 reads CASLQQGRGANVLTF. Here the CDR3 DNA reads TGTGCCAGCCTCCAACAGGGTCGAGGGGCCAACGTCCTGACTTTC.

The chain uses TRBV7-2 and TRBJ1-3, with D possibly being TRBD1 (5 bases). There are 14 residues in the CDR3. Trimming took 5 bases from V and 3 from J, leaving 11 bases between them. The germline CDR1 and CDR2 sequences are SGHTA and FQGNSA. The CDR3 reads CASSPARVGNTIYF. CDR3 in DNA: TGTGCCAGCAGCCCCGCCAGGGTTGGAAACACCATATATTTT.

The rearrangement uses TRBV7-3 and TRBJ2-5; 8 bases line up with TRBD2. V shed 1 base and J 3 bases; nucleotides not matched to a gene: 7. There are 16 residues in the CDR3. The V gene's germline CDR1 is SGHTA and CDR2 FQGTGA. The CDR3 spells CASSLNGRGDEETQYF. The CDR3 DNA sequence: TGTGCCAGCAGCTTAAACGGGCGGGGGGATGAAGAGACCCAGTACTTC.